This paragraph covers one T cell receptor (beta chain) sequence. As yet, its antigen is unknown. Of the isolated RNA, all was reverse transcribed, and so the sequenced material was expressed TCRB transcripts. TCRdb keeps only in-frame clones here, not all; method: immunoSEQ multiplex PCR. The sample includes some 410,000 clones, 9.5% to 12% of them seen just once. This sample is drawn from a study of beta chain features in type 1 diabetes. Findings of the study overall: PCR could preferentially amplify shorter templates, alike in patients and controls.

This sequence originates from a woman aged 18-29 years in good health. The source material was naive CD4+ T cells from blood.

In DNA form, the CDR3 reads TGTGCCAGCAGCTTAGGTCGCGGGACAGGGGTTGAGACCCAGTACTTC. Translated: CASSLGRGTGVETQYF. The chain has TRBV7-2 and TRBJ2-5, with 10 bases aligning to TRBD1. The CDR3 is 16 residues long. Germline trimming cut 1 base from V and 5 bases from J; bases unmatched to any gene: 7. Germline loops: CDR1 SGHTA, CDR2 FQGNSA.